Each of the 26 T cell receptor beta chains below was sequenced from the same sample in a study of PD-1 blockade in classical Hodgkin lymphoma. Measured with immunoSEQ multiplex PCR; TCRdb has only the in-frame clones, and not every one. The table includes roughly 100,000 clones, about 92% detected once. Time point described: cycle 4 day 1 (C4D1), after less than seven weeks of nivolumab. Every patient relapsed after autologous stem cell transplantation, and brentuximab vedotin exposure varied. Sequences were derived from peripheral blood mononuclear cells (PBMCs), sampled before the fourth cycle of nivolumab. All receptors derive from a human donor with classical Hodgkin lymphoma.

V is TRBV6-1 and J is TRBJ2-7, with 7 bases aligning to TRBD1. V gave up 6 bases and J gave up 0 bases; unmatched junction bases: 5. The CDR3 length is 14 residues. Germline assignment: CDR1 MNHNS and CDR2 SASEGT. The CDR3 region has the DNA TGTGCCAGCAGCCGAGGGGACAGCTCCTACGAGCAGTACTTC. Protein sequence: CASSRGDSSYEQYF.

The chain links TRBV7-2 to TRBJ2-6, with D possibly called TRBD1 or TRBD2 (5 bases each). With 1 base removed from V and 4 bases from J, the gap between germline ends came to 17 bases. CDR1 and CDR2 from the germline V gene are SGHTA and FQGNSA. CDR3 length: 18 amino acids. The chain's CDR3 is CASSLVGAAGTGANVLTF. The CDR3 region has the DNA TGTGCCAGCAGCTTAGTAGGTGCGGCAGGGACCGGGGCCAACGTCCTGACTTTC. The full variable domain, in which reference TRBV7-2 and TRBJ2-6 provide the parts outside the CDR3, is GAGVSQSPSNKVTEKGKDVELRCDPISGHTALYWYRQSLGQGLEFLIYFQGNSAPDKSGLPSDRFSAERTGGSVSTLTIQRTQQEDSAVYLCASSLVGAAGTGANVLTFGAGSRLTVL.

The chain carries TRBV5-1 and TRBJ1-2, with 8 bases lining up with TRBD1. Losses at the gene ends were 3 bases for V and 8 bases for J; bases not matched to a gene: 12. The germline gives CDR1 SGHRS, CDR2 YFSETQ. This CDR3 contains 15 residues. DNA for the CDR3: TGCGCCAGCAGCTCCATAGACAGGGGTACGAGCGGCTACACCTTC. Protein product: CASSSIDRGTSGYTF.

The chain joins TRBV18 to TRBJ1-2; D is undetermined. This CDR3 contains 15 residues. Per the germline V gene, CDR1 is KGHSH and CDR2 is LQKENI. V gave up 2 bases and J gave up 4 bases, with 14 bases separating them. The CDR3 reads CASSPSGREGYGYTF. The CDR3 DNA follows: TGTGCCAGCTCACCATCGGGGAGGGAAGGCTATGGCTACACCTTC. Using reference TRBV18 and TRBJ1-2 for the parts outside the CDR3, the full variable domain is NAGVMQNPRHLVRRRGQEARLRCSPMKGHSHVYWYRQLPEEGLKFMVYLQKENIIDESGMPKERFSAEFPKEGPSILRIQQVVRGDSAAYFCASSPSGREGYGYTFGSGTRLTVV.

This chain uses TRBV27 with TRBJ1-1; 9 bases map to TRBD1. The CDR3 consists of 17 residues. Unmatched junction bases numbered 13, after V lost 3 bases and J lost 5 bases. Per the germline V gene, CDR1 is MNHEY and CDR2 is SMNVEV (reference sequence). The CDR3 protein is CASSFKKYRGPGTEAFF. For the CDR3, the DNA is TGTGCCAGCAGTTTTAAAAAATACAGGGGGCCGGGGACTGAAGCTTTCTTT.

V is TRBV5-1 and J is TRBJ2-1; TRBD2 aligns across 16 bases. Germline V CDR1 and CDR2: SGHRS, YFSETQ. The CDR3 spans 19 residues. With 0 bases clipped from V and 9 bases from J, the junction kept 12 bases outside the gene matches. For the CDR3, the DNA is TGCGCCAGCAGCTTGGGACAGGGACTAGCGGGAGGGCCCCGTAGTGAGCAGTTCTTC. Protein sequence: CASSLGQGLAGGPRSEQFF. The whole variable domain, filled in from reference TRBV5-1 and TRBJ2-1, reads KAGVTQTPRYLIKTRGQQVTLSCSPISGHRSVSWYQQTPGQGLQFLFEYFSETQRNKGNFPGRFSGRQFSNSRSEMNVSTLELGDSALYLCASSLGQGLAGGPRSEQFFGPGTRLTVL.

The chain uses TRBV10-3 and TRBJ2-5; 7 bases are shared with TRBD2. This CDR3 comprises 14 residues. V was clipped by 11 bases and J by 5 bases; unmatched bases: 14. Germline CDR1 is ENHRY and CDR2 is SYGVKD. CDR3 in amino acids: CASGGSLGMETQYF. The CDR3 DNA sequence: TGTGCCTCTGGCGGGAGCCTCGGGATGGAGACCCAGTACTTC.

The CDR3 DNA reads TGTGCCAGCAGTTCCCCGTGGGGGGCTGGCACAGATACGCAGTATTTT. Translating it yields CASSSPWGAGTDTQYF. The chain joins TRBV28 to TRBJ2-3, with D perhaps assigned TRBD1 or TRBD2 (6 bases each). CDR3 length: 16 residues. From germline, CDR1 is MDHEN and CDR2 SYDVKM. V was pared by 4 bases and J by 1 base, with 15 bases between.

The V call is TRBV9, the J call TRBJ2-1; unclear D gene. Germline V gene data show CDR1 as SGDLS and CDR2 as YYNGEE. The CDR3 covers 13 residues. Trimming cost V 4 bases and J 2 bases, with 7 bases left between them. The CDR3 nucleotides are TGTGCCAGCAGCCCCCGACCCTACAATGAGCAGTTCTTC. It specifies CASSPRPYNEQFF.

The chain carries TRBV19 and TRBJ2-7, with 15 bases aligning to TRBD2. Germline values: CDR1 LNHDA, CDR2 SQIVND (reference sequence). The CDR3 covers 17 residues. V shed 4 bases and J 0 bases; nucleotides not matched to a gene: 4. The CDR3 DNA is TGTGCCAGTAGTAGCGGGGGACTAGCGGGAGGCTCCTACGAGCAGTACTTC. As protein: CASSSGGLAGGSYEQYF. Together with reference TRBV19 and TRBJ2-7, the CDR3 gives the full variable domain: DGGITQSPKYLFRKEGQNVTLSCEQNLNHDAMYWYRQDPGQGLRLIYYSQIVNDFQKGDIAEGYSVSREKKESFPLTVTSAQKNPTAFYLCASSSGGLAGGSYEQYFGPGTRLTVT.

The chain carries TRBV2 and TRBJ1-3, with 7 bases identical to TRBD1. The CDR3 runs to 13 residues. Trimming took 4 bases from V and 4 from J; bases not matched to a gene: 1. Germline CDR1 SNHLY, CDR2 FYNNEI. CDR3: CASSGQGGNTIYF. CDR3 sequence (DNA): TGTGCCAGCAGTGGACAGGGCGGAAACACCATATATTTT.

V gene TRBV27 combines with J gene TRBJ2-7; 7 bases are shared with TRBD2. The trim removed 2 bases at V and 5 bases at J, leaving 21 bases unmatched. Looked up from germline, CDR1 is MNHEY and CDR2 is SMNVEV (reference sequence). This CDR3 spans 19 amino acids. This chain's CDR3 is CASSLRLVRAGARGDEQYF. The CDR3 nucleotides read TGTGCCAGCAGTTTACGCCTCGTGCGTGCGGGAGCAAGAGGGGACGAGCAGTACTTC.

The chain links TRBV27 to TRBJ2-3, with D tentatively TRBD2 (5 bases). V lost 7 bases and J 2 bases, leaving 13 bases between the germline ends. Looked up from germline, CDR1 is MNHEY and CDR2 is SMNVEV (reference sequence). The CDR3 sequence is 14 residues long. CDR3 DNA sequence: TGTGCCAGCACCGGAGCGGCCACCACAGATACGCAGTATTTT. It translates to CASTGAATTDTQYF.

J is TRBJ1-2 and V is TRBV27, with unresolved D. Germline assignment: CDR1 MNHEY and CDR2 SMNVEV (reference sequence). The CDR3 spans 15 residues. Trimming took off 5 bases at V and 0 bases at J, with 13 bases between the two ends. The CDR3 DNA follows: TGTGCCAGCAGTAACCTTGCAGGTCCTAACTATGGCTACACCTTC. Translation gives CASSNLAGPNYGYTF.

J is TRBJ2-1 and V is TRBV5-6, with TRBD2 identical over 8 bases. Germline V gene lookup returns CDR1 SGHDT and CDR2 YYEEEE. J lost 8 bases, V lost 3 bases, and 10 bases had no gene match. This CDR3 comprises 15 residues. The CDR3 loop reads CASSSGTRLWDEQFF. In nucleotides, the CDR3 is TGTGCCAGCAGCTCCGGGACTAGGTTATGGGATGAGCAGTTCTTC.

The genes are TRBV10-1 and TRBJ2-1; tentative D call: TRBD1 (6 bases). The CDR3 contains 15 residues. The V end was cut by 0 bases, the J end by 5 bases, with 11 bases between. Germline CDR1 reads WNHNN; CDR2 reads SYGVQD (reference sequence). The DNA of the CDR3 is TGCGCCAGCAGTGAGTCGGGGGCTTGGAACAATGAGCAGTTCTTC. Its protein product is CASSESGAWNNEQFF.

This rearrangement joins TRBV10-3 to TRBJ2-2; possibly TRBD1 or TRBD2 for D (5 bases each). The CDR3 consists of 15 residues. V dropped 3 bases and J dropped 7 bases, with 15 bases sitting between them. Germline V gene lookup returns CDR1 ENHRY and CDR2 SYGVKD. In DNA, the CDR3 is TGTGCCATCAGTGAAAGAGGGGCCGGCGTCGGGGAGCTGTTTTTT. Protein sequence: CAISERGAGVGELFF.

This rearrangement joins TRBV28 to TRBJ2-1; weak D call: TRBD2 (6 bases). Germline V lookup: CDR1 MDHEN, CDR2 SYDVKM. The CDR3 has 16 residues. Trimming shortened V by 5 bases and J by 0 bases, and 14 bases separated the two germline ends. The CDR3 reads CASSLPSGGSYNEQFF. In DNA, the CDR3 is TGTGCCAGCAGTCTCCCCTCCGGGGGCTCCTACAATGAGCAGTTCTTC.

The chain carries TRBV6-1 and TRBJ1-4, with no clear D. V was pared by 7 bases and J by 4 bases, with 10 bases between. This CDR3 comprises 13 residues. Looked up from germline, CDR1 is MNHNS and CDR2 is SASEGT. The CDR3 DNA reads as TGTGCCAGCATCATGGGGTTTAATGAAAAACTGTTTTTT. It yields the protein CASIMGFNEKLFF.

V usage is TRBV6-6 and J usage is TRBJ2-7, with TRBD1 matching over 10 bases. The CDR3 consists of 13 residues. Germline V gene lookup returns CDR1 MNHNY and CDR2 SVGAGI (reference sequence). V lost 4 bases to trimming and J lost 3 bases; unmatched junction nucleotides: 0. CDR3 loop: CASSWDRGYEQYF. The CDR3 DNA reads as TGTGCCAGCAGTTGGGACAGGGGCTACGAGCAGTACTTC.

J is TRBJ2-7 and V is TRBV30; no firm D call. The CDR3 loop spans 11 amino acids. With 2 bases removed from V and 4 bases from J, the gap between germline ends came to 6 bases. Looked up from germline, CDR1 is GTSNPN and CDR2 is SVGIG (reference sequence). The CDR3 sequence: CAWSLRYEQYF. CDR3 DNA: TGTGCCTGGAGTCTCAGGTACGAGCAGTACTTC.

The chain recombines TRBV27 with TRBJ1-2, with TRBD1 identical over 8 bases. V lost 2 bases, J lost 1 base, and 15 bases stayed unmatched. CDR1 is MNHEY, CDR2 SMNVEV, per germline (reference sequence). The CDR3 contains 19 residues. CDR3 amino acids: CASSLRSGTGLIFNYGYTF. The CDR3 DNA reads TGTGCCAGCAGTTTACGGTCCGGGACAGGCCTAATATTTAACTATGGCTACACCTTC.

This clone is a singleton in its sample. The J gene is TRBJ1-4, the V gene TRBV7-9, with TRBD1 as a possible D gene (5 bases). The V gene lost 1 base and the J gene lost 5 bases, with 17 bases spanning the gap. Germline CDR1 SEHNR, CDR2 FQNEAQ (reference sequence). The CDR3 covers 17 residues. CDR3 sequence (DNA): TGTGCCAGCAGCTTAGTTCGCGGGCCCGGGGCAAATGAAAAACTGTTTTTT. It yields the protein CASSLVRGPGANEKLFF.

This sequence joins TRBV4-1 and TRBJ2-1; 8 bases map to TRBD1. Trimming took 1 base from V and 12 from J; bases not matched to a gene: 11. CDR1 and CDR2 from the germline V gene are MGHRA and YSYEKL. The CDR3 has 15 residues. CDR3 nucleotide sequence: TGCGCCAGCAGCCAAGCCGGGACAGGCGACCGTGGGCAGTTCTTC. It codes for CASSQAGTGDRGQFF.

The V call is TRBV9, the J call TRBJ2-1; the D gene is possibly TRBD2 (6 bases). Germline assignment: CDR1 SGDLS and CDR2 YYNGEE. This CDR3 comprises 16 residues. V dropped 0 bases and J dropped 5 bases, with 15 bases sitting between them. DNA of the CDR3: TGTGCCAGCAGCGTAGAGGGGCAAGCGGGTAACAATGAGCAGTTCTTC. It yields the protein CASSVEGQAGNNEQFF.

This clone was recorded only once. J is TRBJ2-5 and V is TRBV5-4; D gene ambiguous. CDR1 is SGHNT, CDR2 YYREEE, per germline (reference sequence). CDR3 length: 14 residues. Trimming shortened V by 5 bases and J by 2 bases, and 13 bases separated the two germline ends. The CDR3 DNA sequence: TGTGCCAGCAGTCGAGACCCGGATCAAGAGACCCAGTACTTC. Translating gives CASSRDPDQETQYF.